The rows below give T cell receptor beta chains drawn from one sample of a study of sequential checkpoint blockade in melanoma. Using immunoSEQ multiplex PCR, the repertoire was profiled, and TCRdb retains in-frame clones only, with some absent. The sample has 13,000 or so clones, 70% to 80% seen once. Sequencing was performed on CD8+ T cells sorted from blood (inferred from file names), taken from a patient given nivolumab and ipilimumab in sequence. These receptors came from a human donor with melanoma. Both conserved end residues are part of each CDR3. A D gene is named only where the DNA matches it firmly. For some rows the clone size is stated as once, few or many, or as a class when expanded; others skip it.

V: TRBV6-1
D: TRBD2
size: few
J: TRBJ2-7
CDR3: CASSEWGREGRYEQYF
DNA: TGTGCCAGCAGTGAATGGGGACGGGAGGGCCGCTACGAGCAGTACTTC

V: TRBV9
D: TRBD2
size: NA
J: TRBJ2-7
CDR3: CASSPPGGAYEQYF
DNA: TGTGCCAGCAGCCCCCCCGGGGGGGCCTACGAGCAGTACTTC

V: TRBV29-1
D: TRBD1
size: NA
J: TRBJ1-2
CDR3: CSVGGPGTDYGYTF
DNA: TGCAGCGTTGGGGGGCCCGGGACAGACTATGGCTACACCTTC

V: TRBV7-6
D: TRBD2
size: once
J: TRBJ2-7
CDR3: CASSLGHRLANEQYF
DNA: TGTGCCAGCAGCTTAGGACACAGACTAGCGAACGAGCAGTACTTC

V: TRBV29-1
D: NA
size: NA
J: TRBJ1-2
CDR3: CSVEEGVIYGYTF
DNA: TGCAGCGTTGAAGAAGGGGTCATCTATGGCTACACCTTC

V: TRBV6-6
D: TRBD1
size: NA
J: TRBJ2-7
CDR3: CASKQGVPSSYEQYF
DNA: TGTGCCAGCAAACAGGGGGTTCCCAGCTCCTACGAGCAGTACTTC

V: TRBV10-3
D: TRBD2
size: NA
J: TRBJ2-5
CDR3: CAISDPLAGVEETQYF
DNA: TGTGCCATCAGTGATCCACTAGCGGGAGTGGAAGAGACCCAGTACTTC

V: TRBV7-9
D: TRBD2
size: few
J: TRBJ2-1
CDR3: CASSLKQRGGHVFF
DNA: TGTGCCAGCAGCCTCAAACAGCGGGGGGGCCATGTGTTCTTC

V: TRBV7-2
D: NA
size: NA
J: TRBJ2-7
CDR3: CASSPDRLSYEQYF
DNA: TGTGCCAGCAGCCCAGACAGGCTCTCCTACGAGCAGTACTTC

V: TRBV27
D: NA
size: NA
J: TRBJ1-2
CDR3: CASSLGRGIGYTF
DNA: TGTGCCAGCAGTTTGGGGCGGGGGATTGGCTACACCTTC

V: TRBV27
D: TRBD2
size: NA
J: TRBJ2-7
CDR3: CASSPGLAYEQYF
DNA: TGTGCCAGCAGTCCGGGACTAGCTTACGAGCAGTACTTC

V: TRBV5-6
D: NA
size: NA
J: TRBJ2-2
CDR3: CASSTLTPADTGELFF
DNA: TGTGCCAGCAGCACCCTGACACCAGCGGACACCGGGGAGCTGTTTTTT

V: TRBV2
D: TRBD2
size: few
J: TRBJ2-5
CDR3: CASSPGLSQETQYF
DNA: TGTGCCAGCAGTCCGGGACTATCTCAAGAGACCCAGTACTTC

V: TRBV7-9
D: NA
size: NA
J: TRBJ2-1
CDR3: CASSLFAGTYNEQFF
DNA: TGTGCCAGCAGCTTATTTGCAGGGACCTACAATGAGCAGTTCTTC

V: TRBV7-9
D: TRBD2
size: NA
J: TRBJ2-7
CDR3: CASSAGGNGEQYF
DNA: TGTGCCAGCAGCGCGGGGGGTAATGGAGAGCAGTACTTC

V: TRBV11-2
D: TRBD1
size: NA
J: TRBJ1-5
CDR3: CASSLEGQGNQPQHF
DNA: TGTGCCAGCAGCTTAGAGGGACAGGGCAATCAGCCCCAGCATTTT

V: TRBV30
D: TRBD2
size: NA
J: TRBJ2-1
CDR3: CAFQSGGSNEQFF
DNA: TGTGCCTTCCAGTCGGGGGGTAGCAATGAGCAGTTCTTC

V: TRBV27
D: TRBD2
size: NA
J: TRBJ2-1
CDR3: CASSRGLAVFNEQFF
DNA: TGTGCCAGCAGTCGGGGACTAGCCGTCTTCAATGAGCAGTTCTTC

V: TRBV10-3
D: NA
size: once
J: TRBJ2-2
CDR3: CAISDNGELFF
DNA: TGTGCCATCAGTGACAACGGGGAGCTGTTTTTT

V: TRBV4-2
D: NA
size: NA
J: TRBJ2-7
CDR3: CASSQSGTSYEQYF
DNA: TGTGCCAGCAGCCAGTCAGGCACCTCCTACGAGCAGTACTTC

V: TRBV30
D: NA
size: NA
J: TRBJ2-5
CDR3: CAWSEGSGETQYF
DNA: TGTGCCTGGAGCGAGGGAAGCGGAGAGACCCAGTACTTC

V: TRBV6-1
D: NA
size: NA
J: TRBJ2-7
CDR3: CASSEVVTSAGEQYF
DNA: TGTGCCAGCAGTGAAGTGGTGACTAGTGCAGGGGAGCAGTACTTC

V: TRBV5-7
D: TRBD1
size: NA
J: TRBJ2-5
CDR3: CASSFGTRDSPETQYF
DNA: TGTGCCAGCAGCTTTGGGACCCGGGACAGCCCAGAGACCCAGTACTTC

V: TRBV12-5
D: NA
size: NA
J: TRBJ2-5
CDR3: CASAVDRSETQYF
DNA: TGTGCTAGTGCCGTCGACAGATCAGAGACCCAGTACTTC

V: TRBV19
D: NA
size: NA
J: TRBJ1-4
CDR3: CASSNFSRGLFF
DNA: TGTGCCAGTAGTAACTTCTCCCGGGGACTGTTTTTT

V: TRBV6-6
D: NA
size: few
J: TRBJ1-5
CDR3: CASSVGGINQPQHF
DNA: TGTGCCAGCAGCGTTGGGGGCATCAATCAGCCCCAGCATTTT

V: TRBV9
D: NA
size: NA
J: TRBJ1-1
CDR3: CASSVAGAGEAFF
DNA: TGTGCCAGCAGCGTTGCGGGAGCGGGTGAAGCTTTCTTT

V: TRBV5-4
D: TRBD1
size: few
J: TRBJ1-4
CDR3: CASSLNQNSPGTGGEKLFF
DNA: TGTGCCAGCAGCTTAAACCAGAACAGCCCCGGGACAGGGGGAGAAAAACTGTTTTTT

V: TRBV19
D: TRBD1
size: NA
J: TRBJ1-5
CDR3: CASREDRGLNQPQHF
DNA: TGTGCCAGTAGGGAGGACAGGGGACTGAACCAGCCCCAGCATTTT

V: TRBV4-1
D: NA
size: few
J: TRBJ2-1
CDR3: CASSHISTGNNEQFF
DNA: TGCGCCAGCAGCCACATTTCGACAGGTAACAATGAGCAGTTCTTC

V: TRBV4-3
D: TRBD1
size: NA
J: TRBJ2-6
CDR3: CASSPRGQGAGANVLTF
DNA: TGCGCCAGCAGCCCACGAGGACAGGGTGCTGGGGCCAACGTCCTGACTTTC

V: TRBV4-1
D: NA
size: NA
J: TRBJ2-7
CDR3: CASSQDLTGSYYEQYF
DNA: TGCGCCAGCAGCCAAGATCTGACAGGTTCCTACTACGAGCAGTACTTC

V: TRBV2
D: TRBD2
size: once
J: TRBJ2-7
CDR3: CASRGKTSGGSIVTYEQYF
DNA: TGTGCCAGCAGGGGGAAGACTAGCGGGGGCTCAATTGTAACCTACGAGCAGTACTTC

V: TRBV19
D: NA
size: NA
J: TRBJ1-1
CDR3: CASSLSRGARTEAFF
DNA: TGTGCCAGTAGTCTATCTCGGGGGGCGCGGACTGAAGCTTTCTTT

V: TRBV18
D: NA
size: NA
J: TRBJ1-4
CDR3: CASSPGLSTEKLFF
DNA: TGTGCCAGCTCACCGGGACTGAGTACTGAAAAACTGTTTTTT

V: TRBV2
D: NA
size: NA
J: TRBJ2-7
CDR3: CASLSEGWDEQYF
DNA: TGTGCCAGCCTTTCGGAGGGGTGGGACGAGCAGTACTTC

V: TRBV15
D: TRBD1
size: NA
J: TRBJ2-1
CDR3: CATSSDRGNEQFF
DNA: TGTGCCACCAGCTCCGACAGGGGCAATGAGCAGTTCTTC

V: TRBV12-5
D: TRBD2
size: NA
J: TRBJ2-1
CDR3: CASGLVPASGRSDNEQFF
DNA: TGTGCTAGTGGTTTGGTACCCGCTAGCGGGAGGTCGGACAATGAGCAGTTCTTC

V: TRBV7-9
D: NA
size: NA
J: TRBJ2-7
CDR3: CASSFRGQLEYF
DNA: TGTGCCAGCAGCTTTCGAGGACAGCTCGAGTACTTC

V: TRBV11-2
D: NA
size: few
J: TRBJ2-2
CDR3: CASGVGATARVGELFF
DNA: TGTGCCAGCGGCGTGGGGGCGACCGCACGGGTCGGGGAGCTGTTTTTT

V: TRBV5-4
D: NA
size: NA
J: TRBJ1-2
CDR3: CASSLAVSDYGYTF
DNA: TGTGCCAGCAGCTTGGCCGTCAGCGACTATGGCTACACCTTC

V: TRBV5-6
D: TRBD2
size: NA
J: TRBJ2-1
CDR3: CASSGPTSGGGNEQFF
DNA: TGTGCCAGCAGCGGCCCTACTAGCGGGGGAGGGAATGAGCAGTTCTTC

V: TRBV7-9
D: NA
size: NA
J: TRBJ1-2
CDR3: CASSLDGWRVTVDYGYTF
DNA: TGTGCCAGCAGCTTAGACGGCTGGCGGGTCACTGTAGACTATGGCTACACCTTC

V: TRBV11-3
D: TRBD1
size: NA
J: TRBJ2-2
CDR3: CASSTQGGDGELFF
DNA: TGTGCCAGCAGCACACAGGGGGGTGACGGGGAGCTGTTTTTT

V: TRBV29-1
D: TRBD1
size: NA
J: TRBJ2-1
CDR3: CSVSGQGAYNEQFF
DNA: TGCAGCGTTTCGGGACAGGGGGCCTACAATGAGCAGTTCTTC

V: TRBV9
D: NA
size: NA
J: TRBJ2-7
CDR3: CASSVGGDPRGKHEQYF
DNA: TGTGCCAGCAGCGTAGGTGGGGACCCTAGGGGGAAGCACGAGCAGTACTTC

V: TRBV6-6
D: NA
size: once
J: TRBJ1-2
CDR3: CASSYSAREDYGYTF
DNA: TGTGCCAGCAGTTACTCGGCCAGGGAAGACTATGGCTACACCTTC

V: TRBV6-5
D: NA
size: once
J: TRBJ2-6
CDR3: CASSPTGANVLTF
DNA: TGTGCCAGCAGTCCAACTGGGGCCAACGTCCTGACTTTC

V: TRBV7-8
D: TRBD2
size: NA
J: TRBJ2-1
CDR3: CASSPWTSGSDEQFF
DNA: TGTGCCAGCAGCCCCTGGACTAGCGGGAGCGATGAGCAGTTCTTC

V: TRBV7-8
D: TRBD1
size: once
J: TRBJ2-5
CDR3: CASSGGQGDQETQYF
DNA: TGTGCCAGCAGCGGGGGACAGGGGGACCAAGAGACCCAGTACTTC

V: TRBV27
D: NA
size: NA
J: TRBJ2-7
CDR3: CASGPGRSYEQYF
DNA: TGTGCCAGCGGCCCAGGCCGCTCCTACGAGCAGTACTTC

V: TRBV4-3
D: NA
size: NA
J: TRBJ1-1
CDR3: CASRDRSMNTEAFF
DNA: TGCGCCAGCAGGGACAGAAGCATGAACACTGAAGCTTTCTTT

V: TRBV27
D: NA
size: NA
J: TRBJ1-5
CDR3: CASSVKGRINQPQHF
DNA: TGTGCCAGCAGTGTGAAGGGGAGGATCAATCAGCCCCAGCATTTT

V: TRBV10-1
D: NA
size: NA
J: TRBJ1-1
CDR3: CASSESRLEESEAFF
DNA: TGCGCCAGCAGTGAGTCGAGGCTGGAGGAGAGTGAAGCTTTCTTT

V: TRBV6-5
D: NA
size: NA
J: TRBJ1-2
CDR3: CASSYSHEGYYGYTF
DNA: TGTGCCAGCAGTTACTCGCACGAGGGATACTATGGCTACACCTTC

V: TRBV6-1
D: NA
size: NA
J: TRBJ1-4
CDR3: CASILSGEKLFF
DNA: TGTGCCAGCATTCTATCGGGAGAAAAACTGTTTTTT

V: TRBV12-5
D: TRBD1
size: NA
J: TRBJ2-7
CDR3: CASGSSGQGMYEQYF
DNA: TGTGCTAGTGGTTCGTCGGGACAGGGGATGTACGAGCAGTACTTC

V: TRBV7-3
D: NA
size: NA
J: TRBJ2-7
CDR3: CASSLYRGLEQYF
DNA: TGTGCCAGCAGCTTATATAGGGGACTCGAGCAGTACTTC

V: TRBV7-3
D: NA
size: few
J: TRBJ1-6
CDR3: CASSQGNSPLHF
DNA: TGTGCCAGCAGCCAGGGGAATTCACCCCTCCACTTT

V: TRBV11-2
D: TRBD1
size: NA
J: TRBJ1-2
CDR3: CASSSTGTANYGYTF
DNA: TGTGCCAGCAGCTCAACCGGGACAGCTAACTATGGCTACACCTTC